What follows describes a single T cell receptor (beta chain). There is no known antigen for this receptor. The record has no base qualities; no much larger clone is one base away. Library generation was performed with the immunoSEQ multiplex PCR assay. TCRdb mirrors the immuneACCESS table, restricted to in-frame sequences. Some clones are absent from its copies; in checked studies, under half trace to an unresolved V gene, and the reason for the others is unknown. The sample table shows about 120,000 clones, and roughly 90% are seen once. The ten largest clones add up to around 40% of the sample. CDR1 and CDR2 were assigned from the germline V gene (reference sequence) as LNHNV and YYDKDF. The cysteine opens and the phenylalanine closes a CDR3 of 14 amino acids. Only CDR3 DNA remains: 42 bases, in frame from the first base. A distance of 11 bases separates the germline ends of V and J, which lose 1 base and 5 bases respectively.

The sample is drawn from a study of control samples from healthy donors and cancer patients (dated by TCRdb to about 2020). The sequenced sample was blood. The chain couples TRBV15 to TRBJ2-5; the best D guess is TRBD1, with 6 bases matching. The receptor was isolated from a man aged 50-59 years in good health. The nucleotide sequence is given as TGTGCCACCAGCAGAGGCAGGGGTAGCGAGACCCAGTACTTC. The resulting protein is CATSRGRGSETQYF.